This TCR beta chain was retrieved from a study of cytomegalovirus exposure and HLA in healthy donors. Study observations and caveats: The study reported that TCR beta sequences accurately predicted HLA-A and HLA-B alleles in most subjects. Most observed TCR sequences were rare, whereas some public TCRs were detected in many donors.

The CDR3 has 14 amino acids. Germline values: CDR1 SGHNT, CDR2 YYREEE (reference sequence). As concerns this clone: Its antigen is as yet unknown.

PCR employed 60 Vbeta and 13 Jbeta primers. TCRdb's copy holds only in-frame clones and misses some; the assay was immunoSEQ multiplex PCR. In all, the sample yields about 140,000 clones. The chain is built from TRBV5-4 and TRBJ2-5, with D possibly matching TRBD2 (6 bases). Gene TRBJ2-7 matches the end of the DNA better, so the J call may be wrong. The sequence was obtained from a woman under 30 in good health and CMV-seronegative. Sequenced: PBMCs. CDR3 nucleotide sequence: TGTGCCAGCAGCTTTAGGGGACTTACCTACGAGCAGTACTTC. It yields the protein CASSFRGLTYEQYF.